This entry features one T cell receptor (beta chain) sequence. No antigen is known for it. Other DNA sequences of this sample code for an identical CDR3. After removal of 5 bases from V and 0 bases from J, the junction contained 3 bases not matched to a gene. CDR1 and CDR2 from the germline V gene are SGHTA and FQGTGA. This CDR3 contains 14 residues. Lesional scalp tissue (obtained by punch biopsy) and peripheral blood were collected from alopecia areata patients. Sequencing templates came from extracted RNA that was reverse transcribed into cDNA. Sequencing used immunoSEQ multiplex PCR; TCRdb keeps in-frame clones, though not all of them. The data show 150,000 or so clones, approximately 49% seen once. The entry originates in a study of CD8+ T cells in alopecia areata. Study summary: At a dose of 5 to 10 mg twice daily, oral tofacitinib was given to treated patients. Study conclusions and caveats: Scalp samples also yield sequences from resident alphabeta T cells of normal skin.

This chain joins TRBV7-3 and TRBJ2-7; 8 nucleotides line up with TRBD2. The source material was CD8+ T cells sorted from blood, sampled at week 0. The receptor was derived from a human donor with alopecia areata. CDR3 bases: TGTGCCAGCAGCCCGGGAGGGAGCTCCTACGAGCAGTACTTC. Translation gives CASSPGGSSYEQYF.